This T cell receptor beta chain appears in the sequencing data of a study of T-cell reconstitution after alpha-beta-depleted transplantation in children (TCRdb year 2016). About the investigation overall: Using TCR repertoire profiling, the study quantitatively followed how T-cell immune reconstitution unfolded in children after TCRalphabeta/CD19-depleted allogeneic hematopoietic cell transplantation.

This clonotype was found a few times. The antigen it binds to is not known. The record has no base qualities; no much larger clone is one base away. V drops 7 bases and J drops 10 bases, leaving 17 bases in between. Counted from cysteine to phenylalanine, this CDR3 has 12 amino acids. The DNA shown is the 36-base CDR3, in frame from base 1. CDR1 and CDR2 are drawn from the germline V gene: SQVTM, ANQGSEA. Libraries were constructed by PCR. The sequencing machine was an Illumina HiSeq 2500. TCR libraries were prepared with molecular barcoding, using unique molecular identifiers to normalize TCRbeta repertoire quantification. TCRdb trimmed public reads at Q25 via fastp, called clones via MiXCR and kept in-frame beta chains. Each entry merges the rows of one CDR3 protein and shows their most common DNA and genes. This sample is represented by some 590,000 distinct CDR3 sequences; roughly 10% of them were singletons. Roughly 3.9% of the sample comes from the top ten.

The sequenced sample was PBMCs from the stem cell graft donor, obtained from the stem cell graft. The sequence derives from a human donor who donated a stem cell graft to a child with acute myeloid leukemia. The rearrangement joined TRBV29-1 to TRBJ2-4, and TRBD2 may be the D gene, going by 5 matching bases. The nucleotide sequence is TGCAGCGCTTCCAGCCCCCTAGCTATTCAGTACTTC. Its coded protein is CSASSPLAIQYF.